One sample yielded the 8 T cell receptor beta chains listed below, sequenced in a study of cytomegalovirus exposure and HLA in healthy donors. Use of 60 Vbeta and 13 Jbeta primers characterized the PCR. Here immunoSEQ multiplex PCR was the method, and the copy in TCRdb shows in-frame clones only, minus some. This table holds some 110,000 clones, around 80% found once. Input material: PBMCs. The source is a man aged 55-75 years in good health and CMV-seronegative.

The chain combines TRBV4-1 with TRBJ1-5, with a tentative D call TRBD1 (5 bases). V was trimmed by 0 bases and J by 6 bases, leaving 18 bases between them. Germline lookup yields CDR1 MGHRA and CDR2 YSYEKL. The CDR3 is made up of 17 amino acids. The CDR3 DNA sequence: TGCGCCAGCAGCCAAGAGGGGACGAGTGCGGGAGCTCAGCCCCAGCATTTT. This gives the protein CASSQEGTSAGAQPQHF.

V gene TRBV18 combines with J gene TRBJ1-1; D gene uncertain. CDR3 length equals 13 residues. From germline, CDR1 is KGHSH and CDR2 LQKENI. V was pared by 6 bases and J by 3 bases, with 11 bases between. CDR3 DNA sequence: TGTGCCAGCTCCCTCAGAGGCGACACTGAAGCTTTCTTT. Encoded protein: CASSLRGDTEAFF.

The V call is TRBV4-2, the J call TRBJ2-1, with TRBD2 identical over 9 bases. CDR3 length: 17 amino acids. Per the germline V gene, CDR1 is LGHNA and CDR2 is YNFKEQ. V trimming: 0 bases; J trimming: 4 bases; junction bases outside the gene matches: 7. The CDR3, as DNA: TGTGCCAGCAGCCAAGAGACTAGCGGCAAATCTTACAATGAGCAGTTCTTC. This codes for CASSQETSGKSYNEQFF.

This clone was counted a few times. The chain carries TRBV2 and TRBJ1-2; possibly TRBD1 for D (5 bases). Trimming shortened V by 2 bases and J by 4 bases, and 20 bases separated the two germline ends. The CDR3 length is 17 residues. Per the germline V gene, CDR1 is SNHLY and CDR2 is FYNNEI. The CDR3 nucleotides are TGTGCCAGCAGTGAAACGGGGGACCCTTCTCTTCCCTATGGCTACACCTTC. This sequence encodes CASSETGDPSLPYGYTF.

This clone was recorded once. The rearrangement joins TRBV6-6 to TRBJ2-3; D ambiguous. The germline gives CDR1 MNHNY, CDR2 SVGAGI (reference sequence). The CDR3 runs to 15 residues. The V gene lost 6 bases and the J gene lost 1 base, with 14 bases spanning the gap. The chain's CDR3 is CASSQLRVGTDTQYF. The CDR3 nucleotides read TGTGCCAGCAGCCAACTACGGGTTGGCACAGATACGCAGTATTTT.

The chain recombines TRBV10-3 with TRBJ1-1; 9 bases are shared with TRBD1. Losses at the gene ends were 4 bases for V and 4 bases for J; bases not matched to a gene: 4. Germline CDR1 is ENHRY and CDR2 is SYGVKD. CDR3 length: 14 residues. The chain's CDR3 is CAISATGGGTEAFF. In nucleotides, the CDR3 is TGTGCCATCAGTGCGACAGGGGGGGGCACTGAAGCTTTCTTT.

V usage is TRBV7-3 and J usage is TRBJ2-3; 11 nucleotides align to TRBD2. The CDR3 totals 16 residues. Trimming removed 5 bases from V and 2 bases from J; junction bases left unmatched: 6. Germline CDR1 is SGHTA and CDR2 is FQGTGA. The CDR3 coding sequence is TGTGCCAGCAGCCGTCTAGCGGGGGGATCCACAGATACGCAGTATTTT. Protein product: CASSRLAGGSTDTQYF.

The chain uses TRBV9 and TRBJ2-1, with TRBD2 matching over 10 bases. Per the germline V gene, CDR1 is SGDLS and CDR2 is YYNGEE. Losses at the gene ends were 1 base for V and 3 bases for J; bases not matched to a gene: 10. The CDR3 has 18 residues. In DNA form, the CDR3 reads TGTGCCAGCAGCGTAAAATCAGGAGGACTAGCGGACTACAATGAGCAGTTCTTC. As protein: CASSVKSGGLADYNEQFF.